This TCR beta chain was sequenced in a study of OX40 agonist ivuxolimab in advanced cancers. About the research overall: Every 2 weeks, patients got intravenous ivuxolimab at one of six dose levels (0.01-10 mg/kg). Of the patients, three showed partial responses, one with hepatocellular carcinoma and two with cutaneous melanoma. Study-level points and caveats: CD4+ T cells averaged fewer expanded clones than CD8+ T cells.

With V trimmed by 3 bases and J by 0 bases, 2 bases remained unmatched. The CDR3 is made up of 15 amino acids. The germline CDR1 and CDR2 sequences are KGHSH and LQKENI. Produced via immunoSEQ multiplex PCR; TCRdb's table is partial and in-frame only. The table has roughly 40,000 clones, around 82% seen once. As for this clone: The antigen remains undetermined.

V usage is TRBV18 and J usage is TRBJ1-5; 7 bases map to TRBD1. The receptor comes from an adult with an advanced solid tumor such as melanoma, head and neck, liver or kidney cancer. The sample here was CD4+ or CD8+ T cells sorted from blood, taken in a trial of the OX40 agonist ivuxolimab. Here the CDR3 reads CASSPTGSSNQPQHF. The DNA for the CDR3 is TGTGCCAGCTCACCGACAGGGAGTAGCAATCAGCCCCAGCATTTT.